This T cell receptor beta chain was retrieved from a study of T cell responses to AZD1222 COVID-19 vaccine. Method: immunoSEQ multiplex PCR; TCRdb's copy keeps in-frame clones and lacks some. The sample has about 130,000 clones, roughly 94% seen once; the top ten hold approximately 7%. Deletions cut 4 bases from V and 5 bases from J, with 14 bases between. This CDR3 is built from 14 residues. Germline assignment: CDR1 SGHRS and CDR2 YFSETQ. With respect to this clone: Its specificity is not known.

Whole-study findings and limits: Scientists sampled the repertoires only once the peak T cell response had passed. Baseline seropositives among AZD1222 recipients totaled only 6 or 7. Spike-specific TCR breadth and depth went up after people got two AZD1222 doses. Donor demographics were predominantly white British with a female majority; clonal diversity may be underestimated.

The sequencing here drew on peripheral blood, taken on day 0 of AZD1222 vaccination. This TCR derives from an adult in good health. V usage is TRBV5-1 and J usage is TRBJ2-3, with D possibly TRBD2 on 5 matching bases. CDR3 protein: CASSPGPTRDTQYF. The CDR3 nucleotides are TGCGCCAGCAGCCCCGGACCAACTAGAGATACGCAGTATTTT.